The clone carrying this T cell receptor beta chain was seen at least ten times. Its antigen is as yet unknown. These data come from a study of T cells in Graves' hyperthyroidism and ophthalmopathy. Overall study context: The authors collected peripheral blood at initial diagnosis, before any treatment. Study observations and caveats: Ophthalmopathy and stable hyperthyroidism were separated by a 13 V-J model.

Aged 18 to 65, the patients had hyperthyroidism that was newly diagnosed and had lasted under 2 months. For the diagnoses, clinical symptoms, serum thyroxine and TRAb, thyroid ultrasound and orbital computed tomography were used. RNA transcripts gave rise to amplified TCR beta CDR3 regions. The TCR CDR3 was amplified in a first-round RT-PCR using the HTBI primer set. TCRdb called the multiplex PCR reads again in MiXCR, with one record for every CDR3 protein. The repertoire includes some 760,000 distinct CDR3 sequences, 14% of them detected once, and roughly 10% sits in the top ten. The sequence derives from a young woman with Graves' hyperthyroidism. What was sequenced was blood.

CDR3 sequence: CASSKGLAGTDTQYF. The CDR3 DNA is TGTGCCAGCAGTAAGGGACTAGCGGGAACAGATACGCAGTATTTT. The chain links TRBV28 to TRBJ2-3, with 13 nucleotides matching TRBD2. After removal of 5 bases from V and 3 bases from J, the junction contained 2 bases not matched to a gene. Per the germline V gene, CDR1 is MDHEN and CDR2 is SYDVKM. This CDR3 is built from 15 residues.